This entry is about one T cell receptor (beta chain). Its antigen is unidentified. This sample is part of a study of vaccination effects on CD4 cells after COVID-19. Antigen-specific CD4+ T cells were first expanded with viral peptide pools by the ViraFEST assay and only then sequenced. Isolation of CD4+ T cells took place after 10 days of culture. Infection dated between March and December 2020, before the Alpha, Beta and Delta variants reached the United States. Supplemented with 7.5 to 10 IU/ml IL-2 and 10 ug/ml peptides, more than 1.5 million PBMC per well were kept in culture. CDR3 length: 17 amino acids. CDR1 is SGHRS and CDR2 is YFSETQ in the germline V gene. The V gene lost 5 bases and the J gene lost 0 bases, with 19 bases spanning the gap. This table comes from immunoSEQ multiplex PCR, and its TCRdb copy is limited to in-frame clones, with some not included. The table records some 25,000 clones, approximately 76% of them present only once.

This receptor was identified in a human donor who had a prior SARS-CoV-2 infection. This sample comprised CD4+ T cells from PBMCs cultured with SARS-CoV-2 spike peptides, obtained before COVID-19 vaccination. V is TRBV5-1 and J is TRBJ2-3; no reliable D call. The DNA for the CDR3 is TGCGCCAGCAGGTACGACCCTCGGCGACCTAGCACAGATACGCAGTATTTT. Protein: CASRYDPRRPSTDTQYF.